The sequence of this T cell receptor beta chain was determined in a study of regulatory T cells in long-lasting Graves disease (dated by TCRdb to the early 2020s). Study-wide context: Antithyroid drugs had been taken for less than 3 months by newly diagnosed Graves' disease patients. Persistent Graves' disease patients were compared with newly diagnosed Graves' disease patients by peripheral blood TCR sequencing and RNA sequencing. The study was registered as a clinical trial and conducted in China. A total of around 35 samples were covered by TCR sequencing, comprising approximately 13 persistent and around 20 newly diagnosed Graves' disease patients. Paper-wide results and their limitations: TRBV28, TRBJ1-2 and TRBJ2-5 were preferentially used in persistent disease, while TRBV20-1 and TRBJ2-1 were favored in newly diagnosed disease. Only the TCR beta chain was sequenced and analyzed. Compared with newly diagnosed patients, persistent Graves' disease patients had lower TCR Shannon entropy and fewer highly expanded clones, which suggests clonal expansion. The small sample size was acknowledged by the authors as a limitation that may reduce accuracy. A larger number of public clonotypes was shared among persistent patients (approximately 3,000) than among newly diagnosed patients (over 850). Peripheral blood alone was examined, since thyroid tissue, which constituted the primary lesion, could not be accessed.

The sample's time point label, in plain terms: newly diagnosed GD, antithyroid drugs for less than 3 months. For both TCR sequencing and RNA sequencing, RNA was extracted from PBMCs in TRIzol. Graves' disease was diagnosed according to American Thyroid Association guidelines. Patients for the study were recruited at an endocrinology department in Xi'an, China. From each patient, approximately 10 milliliters of peripheral blood was collected into an EDTA anticoagulant tube. Ficoll Paque Plus density gradient separation was used to isolate PBMCs, and no further T cell sorting was done. An Agilent 2100 Bioanalyzer and agarose gel were used to check RNA quality, while a NanoDrop 2000 measured RNA concentration. This clonotype was observed a few times. This clone's antigen is unknown. No quality values exist for individual bases; no much larger clone is one base distant. Spanning cysteine to phenylalanine, the CDR3 consists of 20 amino acids. Only CDR3 DNA remains: 60 bases, in frame from the first base. Per the germline V gene, SGHDN is the CDR1 and FVKESK is the CDR2. V is clipped by 0 bases and J by 6 bases, and the sequence between their germline boundaries is 30 bases long.

The library came from multiplex PCR. TCRdb records Illumina HiSeq 4000 as the sequencer. CDR3 regions were amplified by Arm-PCR with iRepertoire HTBI primers to construct TCR beta libraries. PCR products were gel purified before sequencing. The authors' analysis ran thus. Gene usage analysis of CDR3 amino acid clonotypes relied on the approximately 60 TRBV and 15 or so TRBJ segments identified across samples. COPE and FqMerger were used to merge filtered high-quality paired reads into contigs. Contigs were aligned with BLAST to IMGT TRBV, TRBD and TRBJ reference genes, and CDR3 was defined per IMGT. Highly expanded clones were defined as clonotypes with a frequency above 0.1%. Repertoire diversity was measured by Shannon entropy, and V-J evenness by the Gini coefficient. A clonotype was considered public if more than one individual shared it. The public reads were quality trimmed at Q25 with fastp and then assembled into clones with MiXCR by TCRdb, keeping productive beta chains. Each CDR3 protein gets just one entry, which takes the most common genes and DNA from the rows behind it. Here the V and J calls rest on TCRdb's processing, not on the authors' analysis. This sample lists a few hundred thousand distinct CDR3 sequences; approximately 15% were detected once. The leading ten clones occupy just under 30% of the sample.

The sample was also reused in another study, on T cells in Graves' hyperthyroidism and ophthalmopathy. That second report states: A patient counted as having stable Graves' hyperthyroidism if no progression to ophthalmopathy occurred over 18 months of follow-up. Hyperthyroidism patients were newly diagnosed, with disease duration under 2 months, and aged 18 to 65 years. The study excluded patients with uncontrolled infections, other autoimmune diseases, pregnancy or lactation. Diagnoses were based on clinical symptoms, serum thyroxine and TRAb, thyroid ultrasound and orbital computed tomography. A first-round RT-PCR of the TCR CDR3 used the HTBI primer set with the Qiagen OneStep RT-PCR kit. Most expanded thyroid clonotypes (frequency above 0.001) were also found in blood, which suggests that blood repertoires may mirror thyroid immune responses. A 13 V-J signature model separated ophthalmopathy from stable hyperthyroidism, with 87.88% sensitivity and roughly 81% specificity in cross-validation and 80%/75% in testing. In validation, the model predicted progression to ophthalmopathy a median of roughly six months before onset, with around 70% sensitivity and roughly 72% specificity. A discovery cohort of about a hundred patients, 43 with Graves' ophthalmopathy and under 60 with stable Graves' hyperthyroidism, was used to find distinguishing TCR V-J signatures. Whether ophthalmopathy could be predicted prospectively was tested in an independent validation cohort made up of approximately 19 hyperthyroidism patients plus 17 patients who later progressed to ophthalmopathy. The approximately 98 discovery patients were randomly divided into training and test sets at a 7:3 ratio. In addition, the study compared T-cell repertoires in thyroid tissue and in blood from about 6 Graves' hyperthyroidism patients. Following sampling, methimazole starting at 30 mg daily was given to hyperthyroidism patients, and high-dose intravenous methylprednisolone was given to ophthalmopathy patients. The libraries were constructed in a second round of multiplex PCR and then size-selected and purified. Paired-end sequencing of the libraries was performed with 100 bp reads on an Illumina HiSeq2000. SOAPnuke was used to process the raw data, removing reads that contained adapters or uncalled bases, had a mean Phred below 15, or lacked an exact match to the constant primer or identifier. COPE v1.2.5 was used to merge high-quality paired reads, and clonotypes were defined as unique nucleotide sequences. MiTCR v1.1 was used to align the clonotypes against IMGT TRBV, TRBD and TRBJ reference segments. The analysis included only V-J combinations with a frequency above 0.0001, which together covered roughly 99% of the repertoires. The TCS score was defined as F50 (clonal expansion) divided by E x V (chaos), with BLOSUM62-based TCRdist calculated between CDR3 peptides within each V-J. Welch's t-statistics and random forest reduced fewer than 600 V-J features to 13, which were used in a naive Bayes classifier (R e1071). No statistical method was used to set the sample size in advance, and investigators knew the group allocation. According to the paper, TCR Vbeta CDR3 sequencing was carried out on approximately 140 peripheral blood samples, which came from under 50 ophthalmopathy, under 80 hyperthyroidism and roughly 17 progressor patients.

Here the sequenced sample was peripheral blood mononuclear cells (PBMCs), taken at new diagnosis, from a patient treated with antithyroid drugs. The TCR originated in a man aged 40-49 years with Graves disease. Donor details come from another sample of the same person, matched by shared clones. The rearrangement combines TRBV14 with TRBJ2-7, with the identity of the D gene unclear. The DNA sequence is as follows: TGTGCCAGCAGCCAAGATCCCCGGTGGCAAGGTAATCAGGATAACTCCGAGCAGTACTTC. Its coded protein is CASSQDPRWQGNQDNSEQYF.